These 29 T cell receptor beta chains originate from one sample sequenced in a study of T cells in Graves' hyperthyroidism and ophthalmopathy. Template material for amplifying TCR beta CDR3 regions consisted of RNA transcripts. The HTBI primer set drove a first-round RT-PCR of the TCR CDR3. In TCRdb, the multiplex PCR reads were re-called with MiXCR into one record per CDR3 protein. The table lists some 510,000 distinct CDR3 sequences, roughly 20% of them singletons. Material: blood. All receptors derive from a man younger than 30 with Graves' hyperthyroidism.

The chain joins TRBV19 to TRBJ1-5; TRBD1 agrees at 7 bases. With V trimmed by 2 bases and J by 4 bases, 8 bases remained unmatched. This CDR3 has 16 amino acids. Germline values: CDR1 LNHDA, CDR2 SQIVND (reference sequence). The CDR3 DNA reads TGTGCCAGTAGTATAAGCACAGGGGATGGAAATCAGCCCCAGCATTTT. This translates into CASSISTGDGNQPQHF.

The chain uses TRBV6-5 and TRBJ1-5, with 7 positions matching TRBD1. J was trimmed by 6 bases and V by 4 bases; bases with no gene match: 9. CDR3 size: 15 residues. Germline-derived CDR1 and CDR2 are MNHEY and SVGAGI. CDR3 in amino acids: CASSSFQGEFQPQHF. As DNA, the CDR3 is TGTGCCAGCAGTTCCTTTCAGGGGGAGTTTCAGCCCCAGCATTTT.

The rearrangement joins TRBV19 to TRBJ2-7; TRBD2 matches 13 bases. The CDR3 totals 13 residues. V gave up 4 bases and J gave up 7 bases; unmatched junction bases: 1. Germline-derived CDR1 and CDR2 are LNHDA and SQIVND (reference sequence). The CDR3, as DNA: TGTGCCAGTAGTACGGGACTAGCGGGAGAGCAGTACTTC. Its translation is CASSTGLAGEQYF.

At least ten counts were recorded for this clonotype. The chain combines TRBV27 with TRBJ2-7; D is undetermined. Germline V gene lookup returns CDR1 MNHEY and CDR2 SMNVEV (reference sequence). Between the trimmed V and J ends, which lost 6 bases and 7 bases, there was a span of 16 bases. The CDR3 has 13 residues. The CDR3 DNA follows: TGTGCCAGCAGCCCCCCGCCGGGTAGAGAGCAGTACTTC. Translating gives CASSPPPGREQYF.

With regard to this clonotype: A much more abundant neighbour one base away suggests this may be a read error. The gene calls are TRBV6-1 and TRBJ1-1; tentative D call: TRBD1 (6 bases). With 3 bases removed from V and 5 bases from J, the gap between germline ends came to 16 bases. Germline V gene data show CDR1 as MNHNS and CDR2 as SASEGT. CDR3 length: 15 amino acids. The CDR3 region has the DNA TGTGCCAGCAGTGATGGCGGAGGGGGGAGGACTGAAGCTTTCTTT. It is translated as CASSDGGGGRTEAFF.

This clonotype occurred many times. This chain uses TRBV6-1 with TRBJ1-1; D unresolved. Germline V gives CDR1 MNHNS, CDR2 SASEGT. The CDR3 contains 13 residues. V was trimmed by 1 base and J by 1 base, leaving 4 bases between them. DNA for the CDR3: TGTGCCAGCAGTGAAGGGGGGAACACTGAAGCTTTCTTT. Its protein is CASSEGGNTEAFF.

This clonotype turned up a few times. A much larger clonotype is one base distant, so this may be a read error. V usage is TRBV28 and J usage is TRBJ1-5, with a weak D call TRBD1 (6 bases). The CDR3 loop spans 16 amino acids. Trimming removed 2 bases at V and 3 bases at J, with 14 bases between. Germline V lookup: CDR1 MDHEN, CDR2 SYDVKM. The CDR3 reads CASSLPYRELNQPQHF. CDR3 in DNA: TGTGCCAGCAGTTTACCATACAGGGAACTCAATCAGCCCCAGCATTTT.

This clonotype was recorded many times. The chain has TRBV10-3 and TRBJ1-5, with no clear D. This CDR3 spans 14 amino acids. The germline V gene encodes CDR1 ENHRY and CDR2 SYGVKD. Deletions cut 4 bases from V and 8 bases from J, with 15 bases between. The CDR3 is CAISADGGKEPQHF. The CDR3 DNA reads as TGTGCCATCAGTGCTGACGGTGGGAAGGAGCCCCAGCATTTT.

This clonotype appeared many times. This chain links TRBV12-3 or TRBV12-4 with TRBJ1-5; D not resolved. Deletions cut 2 bases from V and 0 bases from J, with 2 bases between. The length of the CDR3 is 13 residues. The CDR3 protein is CASSLTSNQPQHF. In DNA form, the CDR3 reads TGTGCCAGCAGTTTAACTAGCAATCAGCCCCAGCATTTT.

This clonotype has just a few counts. The CDR3 region is CASSLRWTGSIAKNIQYF. DNA for the CDR3: TGTGCCAGCAGTTTACGGTGGACAGGCTCAATAGCCAAAAACATTCAGTACTTC. V and J are TRBV28 and TRBJ2-4, with 7 bases that match TRBD1. CDR3 length equals 18 residues. CDR1 MDHEN and CDR2 SYDVKM come from the germline V gene. J lost 0 bases, V lost 2 bases, and 10 bases had no gene match.

This clonotype was seen many times. The V and J genes are TRBV27 and TRBJ2-5, with 8 nucleotides matching TRBD2. Trimming took 5 bases from V and 1 from J; bases not matched to a gene: 12. The CDR3 covers 17 residues. Germline loops: CDR1 MNHEY, CDR2 SMNVEV (reference sequence). For the CDR3, the DNA is TGTGCCAGCAGTCGGGAGGGCGGGGGGTCCTTCCAAGAGACCCAGTACTTC. It specifies CASSREGGGSFQETQYF.

In its sample, this clonotype was seen many times. This chain joins TRBV7-9 and TRBJ2-2; D is unclear. From germline, CDR1 is SEHNR and CDR2 FQNEAQ (reference sequence). The CDR3 is made up of 14 amino acids. The V end was cut by 2 bases, the J end by 1 base, with 5 bases between. For the CDR3, the DNA is TGTGCCAGCAGCTTATGGCTGAACACCGGGGAGCTGTTTTTT. Translation gives CASSLWLNTGELFF.

Turning to this clonotype: One end of the junction does not line up with germline, which may come from a read error. The J gene is TRBJ2-2, the V gene TRBV6-4, with D unresolved. Germline CDR1 reads MRHNA; CDR2 reads SNTAGT. The CDR3 totals 16 residues. CDR3 in DNA: TGTGCCAGCAGTGGCTCAGACATGGGGAACTCCGGGGAGCTGTTTTTT. It specifies CASSGSDMGNSGELFF.

A remark on this clonotype: A much bigger clone sits one base away, suggesting this may be a read error. This CDR3 is CASSVAALGAIDYEQYF. DNA for the CDR3: TGTGCCAGCAGTGTAGCGGCGCTAGGGGCGATTGACTACGAGCAGTACTTC. This rearrangement joins TRBV2 to TRBJ2-7, with TRBD2 as a possible D gene (6 bases). The germline gives CDR1 SNHLY, CDR2 FYNNEI. The CDR3 is made up of 17 amino acids. Trimming stripped 4 bases from V and 3 bases from J, with 22 bases between.

This clonotype was seen many times. V gene TRBV30 combines with J gene TRBJ2-7, with D hard to call. The germline V gene has CDR1 GTSNPN and CDR2 SVGIG (reference sequence). The CDR3 has 13 residues. Trimming pared 0 bases from V and 10 bases from J, leaving 16 bases between. The CDR3: CAWSVTGSPRQYF. Here the CDR3 DNA reads TGTGCCTGGAGTGTAACCGGCAGCCCGAGACAGTACTTC.

This clonotype was seen repeatedly, ten times or more. The V and J genes are TRBV6-5 and TRBJ1-1; the D is unclear. Germline CDR1 reads MNHEY; CDR2 reads SVGAGI. The CDR3 has 14 amino acids. The germline V and J ends were trimmed by 4 bases and 11 bases, with 20 bases remaining between them. In nucleotides, the CDR3 is TGTGCCAGCAGTTCCATCGAGGGTGCAGGCCGCGCTTTCTTT. This sequence encodes CASSSIEGAGRAFF.

This rearrangement joins TRBV6-2 or TRBV6-3 to TRBJ2-7; 7 bases are shared with TRBD1. Per germline, CDR1 MNHEY and CDR2 SVGEGT. Trimming at V came to 2 bases and at J to 4 bases, leaving 2 bases not matched to a gene. The CDR3 has 13 residues. The CDR3 DNA reads as TGTGCCAGCAGTTACGGGGACAGATACGAGCAGTACTTC. This codes for CASSYGDRYEQYF.

This clonotype was detected a few times. The V and J genes are TRBV9 and TRBJ1-1, with TRBD1 as a possible D gene (5 bases). The germline CDR1 and CDR2 sequences are SGDLS and YYNGEE. This CDR3 comprises 14 residues. V was cut by 6 bases and J by 2 bases, with 14 bases left in between. The CDR3, as DNA: TGTGCCAGCACTCCCAGGACAACTAACACTGAAGCTTTCTTT. Amino acids: CASTPRTTNTEAFF. Full variable domain (rest looked up from reference TRBV9 and TRBJ1-1): DSGVTQTPKHLITATGQRVTLRCSPRSGDLSVYWYQQSLDQGLQFLIQYYNGEERAKGNILERFSAQQFPDLHSELNLSSLELGDSALYFCASTPRTTNTEAFFGQGTRLTVV.

At least ten counts were recorded for this clonotype. The chain has TRBV6-5 and TRBJ1-3; weak D call: TRBD1 (5 bases). V was clipped by 5 bases and J by 4 bases, with 15 bases between them. CDR1 MNHEY and CDR2 SVGAGI come from the germline V gene. This CDR3 spans 15 amino acids. For the CDR3, the DNA is TGTGCCAGCAGTCCCCGACAAGGGGTCGGAAACACCATATATTTT. As protein: CASSPRQGVGNTIYF.

This clonotype was seen repeatedly, ten times or more. The V call is TRBV9, the J call TRBJ2-5; 7 bases are a match to TRBD2. Trimming at V came to 3 bases and at J to 1 base, leaving 6 bases not matched to a gene. The germline V gene encodes CDR1 SGDLS and CDR2 YYNGEE. The CDR3 totals 15 residues. The CDR3 region is CASSGEGLSQETQYF. Here the CDR3 DNA reads TGTGCCAGCAGCGGGGAGGGGCTATCCCAAGAGACCCAGTACTTC.

This clonotype was recorded many times. V usage is TRBV5-6 and J usage is TRBJ2-5, with D tentatively TRBD1 or TRBD2 (5 bases each). The CDR3 extends over 15 amino acids. V was cut by 4 bases and J by 1 base, with 14 bases left in between. Germline values: CDR1 SGHDT, CDR2 YYEEEE. Here the CDR3 DNA reads TGTGCCAGCAGCCCGGCATGGGGACCCCAAGAGACCCAGTACTTC. Amino acid sequence: CASSPAWGPQETQYF.

A few counts support this clonotype. The V and J genes are TRBV29-1 and TRBJ2-6; D not resolved. Trimming took off 4 bases at V and 0 bases at J, with 13 bases between the two ends. The CDR3 extends over 16 amino acids. Germline CDR1 reads SQVTM; CDR2 reads ANQGSEA. The CDR3 DNA reads as TGCAGCGTTGCTGGGTTTTCACGCTCTGGGGCCAACGTCCTGACTTTC. This translates into CSVAGFSRSGANVLTF.

This clonotype appeared many times. The genes are TRBV28 and TRBJ1-5; maybe TRBD1 (6 bases). The germline gives CDR1 MDHEN, CDR2 SYDVKM. The germline V and J ends were trimmed by 3 bases and 3 bases, with 12 bases remaining between them. The CDR3 totals 15 residues. CDR3: CASSFFPGANQPQHF. In nucleotides, the CDR3 is TGTGCCAGCAGTTTTTTTCCGGGGGCCAATCAGCCCCAGCATTTT.

The genes are TRBV30 and TRBJ1-2; a weak D match, TRBD1 (6 bases). The V gene lost 3 bases and the J gene lost 4 bases, with 15 bases spanning the gap. Germline CDR1 is GTSNPN and CDR2 is SVGIG (reference sequence). There are 14 residues in the CDR3. CDR3 DNA: TGTGCCTGGAGCCAGGGGCGGAACGGCTATGGCTACACCTTC. It codes for CAWSQGRNGYGYTF.

This clonotype was recorded at least ten times. The V call is TRBV5-1, the J call TRBJ2-2; D gene unclear. Trimming removed 4 bases from V and 8 bases from J, with 12 bases in between. The CDR3 contains 13 residues. Germline-derived CDR1 and CDR2 are SGHRS and YFSETQ. The CDR3 nucleotides read TGCGCCAGCAGCACAGATGGCCGTGGGGAGCTGTTTTTT. Translation gives CASSTDGRGELFF.

This clonotype was recorded at least ten times. The chain links TRBV2 to TRBJ1-1; D uncertain. In germline, CDR1 is SNHLY, CDR2 FYNNEI. This CDR3 is 13 amino acids long. V was clipped by 11 bases and J by 6 bases, with 19 bases between them. The CDR3 loop reads CAGTRLTGAEAFF. The CDR3 region has the DNA TGTGCCGGCACGCGACTGACCGGCGCTGAAGCTTTCTTT.

This clonotype has ten or more counts. V and J are TRBV12-3 or TRBV12-4 and TRBJ2-7; the D is unclear. V was shortened by 1 base and J by 3 bases, with 10 bases between the two germline ends. This CDR3 is 14 amino acids long. The DNA for the CDR3 is TGTGCCAGCAGTTTAGGGCCGGAAGACTACGAGCAGTACTTC. Protein sequence: CASSLGPEDYEQYF.

This clonotype was counted many times. The gene calls are TRBV28 and TRBJ1-2, with D perhaps TRBD1 (5 bases). CDR1 and CDR2 from the germline V gene are MDHEN and SYDVKM. Trimming removed 3 bases from V and 6 bases from J, with 17 bases in between. This CDR3 is built from 15 residues. CDR3 in DNA: TGTGCCAGCAGTTTGAAGGCAGGGACTCATCATGGCTACACCTTC. It codes for CASSLKAGTHHGYTF.

This clonotype was recorded at least ten times. The gene calls are TRBV5-1 and TRBJ1-2, with D unresolved. Per germline, CDR1 SGHRS and CDR2 YFSETQ. V lost 7 bases to trimming and J lost 0 bases, with 13 bases between them. CDR3 length equals 14 residues. As DNA, the CDR3 is TGCGCCAGCGGTGAAACAGAGCCTAACTATGGCTACACCTTC. It specifies CASGETEPNYGYTF.